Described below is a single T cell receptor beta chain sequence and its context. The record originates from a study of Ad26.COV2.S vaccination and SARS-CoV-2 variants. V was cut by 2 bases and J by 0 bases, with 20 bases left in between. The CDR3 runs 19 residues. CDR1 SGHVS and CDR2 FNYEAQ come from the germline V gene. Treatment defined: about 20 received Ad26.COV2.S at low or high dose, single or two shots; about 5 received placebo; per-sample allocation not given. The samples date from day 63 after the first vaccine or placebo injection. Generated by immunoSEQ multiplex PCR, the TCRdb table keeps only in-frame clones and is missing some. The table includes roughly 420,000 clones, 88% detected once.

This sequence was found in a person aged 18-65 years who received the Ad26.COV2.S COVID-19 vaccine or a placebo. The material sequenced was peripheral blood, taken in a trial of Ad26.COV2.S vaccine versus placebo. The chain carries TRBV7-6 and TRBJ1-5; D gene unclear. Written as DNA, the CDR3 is TGTGCCAGCAGCTTAAGTGGTTTTCGTTCCGGAAATAGCAATCAGCCCCAGCATTTT. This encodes CASSLSGFRSGNSNQPQHF.